Listed here are 22 T cell receptor beta chains from one sample, sequenced in a study of T cell repertoires in cytomegalovirus infection. MiXCR was run by TCRdb on the reads, yielding one entry per CDR3 protein. The sample carries 150,000 to 200,000 distinct CDR3 sequences, under 30% recorded once. The sample consisted of PBMCs. The receptors were sampled from a human donor in good health (CMV status not recorded). Some clones in this sample may be carry-over from other donors' samples.

The rearrangement links TRBV6-5 to TRBJ2-1; TRBD2 agrees at 10 bases. Germline V lookup: CDR1 MNHEY, CDR2 SVGAGI. This CDR3 has 15 residues. V lost 4 bases to trimming and J lost 3 bases; unmatched junction nucleotides: 3. CDR3 in amino acids: CASSSSSGGYNEQFF. CDR3 DNA: TGTGCCAGCAGTTCCTCTAGCGGGGGCTACAATGAGCAGTTCTTC.

This clonotype was detected a few times. The chain joins TRBV14 to TRBJ2-7; D may be TRBD2 (6 bases). This CDR3 spans 16 amino acids. Trimming removed 1 base from V and 5 bases from J, with 18 bases in between. Germline V gene lookup returns CDR1 SGHDN and CDR2 FVKESK. In DNA form, the CDR3 reads TGTGCCAGCAGCCAAGGTGCGCGGAGGGGCGTTGACGAGCAGTACTTC. It codes for CASSQGARRGVDEQYF.

This clonotype appeared a few times. This chain connects TRBV7-3 to TRBJ1-2; D gene uncertain. Germline CDR1 SGHTA, CDR2 FQGTGA. The ends were cut back, 4 bases at V and 8 bases at J, with 14 bases in the middle. The CDR3 covers 13 residues. The chain's CDR3 is CASSSHAAGGYTF. CDR3 in DNA: TGTGCCAGCAGCTCACACGCAGCAGGCGGCTACACCTTC. The whole variable domain, filled in from reference TRBV7-3 and TRBJ1-2, reads GAGVSQTPSNKVTEKGKYVELRCDPISGHTALYWYRQSLGQGPEFLIYFQGTGAADDSGLPNDRFFAVRPEGSVSTLKIQRTERGDSAVYLCASSSHAAGGYTFGSGTRLTVV.

V is TRBV5-6 and J is TRBJ2-7; 9 positions match TRBD1. The trim removed 3 bases at V and 0 bases at J, leaving 7 bases unmatched. The germline CDR1 and CDR2 sequences are SGHDT and YYEEEE. This CDR3 has 16 amino acids. CDR3 amino acids: CASSSLVDRGSYEQYF. The CDR3 bases are TGTGCCAGCAGCTCCCTAGTGGACAGGGGCTCCTACGAGCAGTACTTC.

This sequence joins TRBV29-1 and TRBJ1-1, with D hard to call. This CDR3 region has 13 residues. Trimming stripped 2 bases from V and 0 bases from J, with 7 bases between. Germline CDR1 SQVTM, CDR2 ANQGSEA. In nucleotides, the CDR3 is TGCAGCGTTGAACTGGGTATGAACACTGAAGCTTTCTTT. This gives the protein CSVELGMNTEAFF.

This clonotype showed up many times. This rearrangement joins TRBV12-3 or TRBV12-4 to TRBJ1-1; maybe TRBD1 (5 bases). The CDR3 runs to 13 residues. Deletions cut 5 bases from V and 4 bases from J, with 11 bases between. The CDR3 DNA reads TGTGCCAGCAGTGCCAGGGAAGGCACTGAAGCTTTCTTT. Its translation is CASSAREGTEAFF.

This clonotype was seen a few times. The chain combines TRBV19 with TRBJ2-2; D is ambiguous. The germline CDR1 and CDR2 sequences are LNHDA and SQIVND (reference sequence). V shed 5 bases and J shed 6 bases, with 13 bases lying between them. This CDR3 is built from 14 residues. The CDR3 region is CASSLTRGAGELFF. In nucleotides, the CDR3 is TGTGCCAGTAGTTTAACCCGTGGGGCCGGGGAGCTGTTTTTT.

This sequence joins TRBV10-3 and TRBJ1-6; 9 positions agree with TRBD1. The CDR3 is 13 residues long. Per germline, CDR1 ENHRY and CDR2 SYGVKD. J gave up 7 bases and V 10 bases, and 5 bases lay outside the gene matches. The CDR3 loop reads CATAGTGNSPLHF. DNA of the CDR3: TGTGCCACGGCCGGGACAGGGAATTCACCCCTCCACTTT.

The CDR3 sequence: CASSQALPMNTEAFF. In DNA form, the CDR3 reads TGCGCCAGCAGCCAAGCCTTGCCAATGAACACTGAAGCTTTCTTT. J is TRBJ1-1 and V is TRBV4-3; D is unresolved. V was shortened by 1 base and J by 0 bases, with 9 bases between the two germline ends. Germline CDR1 LGHNA, CDR2 YSLEER. This CDR3 contains 15 residues.

This clonotype has ten or more counts. The chain links TRBV11-2 to TRBJ2-3, with 8 nucleotides matching TRBD1. CDR3 length equals 16 residues. Looked up from germline, CDR1 is SGHAT and CDR2 is FQNNGV. Germline trimming cut 1 base from V and 0 bases from J; bases unmatched to any gene: 3. CDR3 nucleotides: TGTGCCAGCAGCTTAGGAAGGACAGGGAGCACAGATACGCAGTATTTT. Translation: CASSLGRTGSTDTQYF. Full variable domain (remainder filled in from reference TRBV11-2 and TRBJ2-3): EAGVAQSPRYKIIEKRQSVAFWCNPISGHATLYWYQQILGQGPKLLIQFQNNGVVDDSQLPKDRFSAERLKGVDSTLKIQPAKLEDSAVYLCASSLGRTGSTDTQYFGPGTRLTVL.

The genes are TRBV6-1 and TRBJ1-6; D gene uncertain. CDR1 is MNHNS, CDR2 SASEGT, per germline. CDR3 length: 14 amino acids. V dropped 5 bases and J dropped 14 bases, with 19 bases sitting between them. This CDR3 is CASSTSTAPGALHF. Here the CDR3 DNA reads TGTGCCAGCAGTACCTCAACAGCCCCTGGGGCCCTCCACTTT.

On this clonotype itself: A much larger clone differs from this one at a single base, so this may be a read error. The chain joins TRBV7-8 to TRBJ2-7; the D is unclear. V gave up 5 bases and J gave up 3 bases, with 17 bases separating them. This CDR3 has 15 residues. CDR1 SGHVS and CDR2 FQNEAQ come from the germline V gene. CDR3: CASSPPEIVNYEQYF. In nucleotides, the CDR3 is TGTGCCAGCAGCCCACCGGAAATTGTGAACTACGAGCAGTACTTC.

This clonotype was seen repeatedly, ten times or more. J is TRBJ1-2 and V is TRBV7-8; D gene uncertain. The CDR3 runs to 14 residues. The germline V gene has CDR1 SGHVS and CDR2 FQNEAQ. Deletions cut 7 bases from V and 1 base from J, with 13 bases between. The CDR3 nucleotides read TGTGCCAGCACCCTTAATACAGATAACTATGGCTACACCTTC. Translated: CASTLNTDNYGYTF.

This clonotype appeared a few times. J is TRBJ2-7 and V is TRBV19; the D gene is possibly TRBD1 (5 bases). CDR3 length equals 13 residues. Germline V gives CDR1 LNHDA, CDR2 SQIVND (reference sequence). Trimming shortened V by 8 bases and J by 2 bases, and 13 bases separated the two germline ends. The CDR3 nucleotides read TGTGCCAGTTCTCAGGGTTGGACCTACGAGCAGTACTTC. Translating it yields CASSQGWTYEQYF.

This clonotype has only a few counts. The chain has TRBV27 and TRBJ1-1; unclear D gene. Between the trimmed V and J ends, which lost 6 bases and 0 bases, there was a span of 5 bases. The CDR3 runs to 12 residues. Per the germline V gene, CDR1 is MNHEY and CDR2 is SMNVEV (reference sequence). The CDR3 reads CASRDLNTEAFF. The CDR3, as DNA: TGTGCCAGCAGGGACCTGAACACTGAAGCTTTCTTT.

The V and J genes are TRBV6-6 and TRBJ2-5; maybe TRBD2 (6 bases). Trimming left V 6 bases short and J 3 bases short, with 14 bases between. Germline loops: CDR1 MNHNY, CDR2 SVGAGI (reference sequence). This CDR3 is 14 amino acids long. CDR3 residues: CASSLQGGKETQYF. The CDR3 coding sequence is TGTGCCAGCAGCCTCCAAGGAGGGAAAGAGACCCAGTACTTC.

In the case of this clonotype: A read error is possible here, since a much larger clone lies one base away. This chain uses TRBV7-2 with TRBJ1-3, with a possible D match to TRBD1 (5 bases). The CDR3 is 15 residues long. The V end was cut by 6 bases, the J end by 4 bases, with 16 bases between. Germline loops: CDR1 SGHTA, CDR2 FQGNSA. DNA of the CDR3: TGTGCCAGCAGATCCCAGGGCCGGGGGGGAAACACCATATATTTT. Protein sequence: CASRSQGRGGNTIYF.

This clonotype was found a few times. CDR3 in amino acids: CASSSRRGQGTEAFF. The CDR3, as DNA: TGTGCCAGCAGCTCCCGGAGGGGCCAGGGCACTGAAGCTTTCTTT. The chain joins TRBV27 to TRBJ1-1, with D possibly TRBD1 on 5 matching bases. Germline V gene data show CDR1 as MNHEY and CDR2 as SMNVEV (reference sequence). Trimming shortened V by 6 bases and J by 4 bases, and 18 bases separated the two germline ends. This CDR3 is 15 amino acids long.

This clonotype came up a few times. This chain uses TRBV6-6 with TRBJ1-5; D call uncertain. The V and J ends lost 8 bases and 7 bases respectively, with 6 bases between them. This CDR3 spans 10 amino acids. Germline loops: CDR1 MNHNY, CDR2 SVGAGI (reference sequence). CDR3 amino acids: CASSKQPQHF. In DNA form, the CDR3 reads TGTGCCAGCTCAAAGCAGCCCCAGCATTTT.

The V gene is TRBV14, the J gene TRBJ1-1, with D hard to call. Trimming stripped 4 bases from V and 4 bases from J, with 16 bases between. The CDR3 length is 15 residues. Germline-derived CDR1 and CDR2 are SGHDN and FVKESK. CDR3: CASSPSLGGSTEAFF. CDR3 in DNA: TGTGCCAGCAGCCCTTCCCTTGGAGGGAGCACTGAAGCTTTCTTT.

In its sample, this clonotype was seen many times. The V call is TRBV29-1, the J call TRBJ2-7; 9 nucleotides match TRBD2. V trimming: 4 bases; J trimming: 3 bases; junction bases outside the gene matches: 1. Germline V lookup: CDR1 SQVTM, CDR2 ANQGSEA. This CDR3 has 12 amino acids. The CDR3: CSVVAGDYEQYF. In DNA form, the CDR3 reads TGCAGCGTTGTAGCGGGGGACTACGAGCAGTACTTC.

This rearrangement joins TRBV6-6 to TRBJ1-1; D perhaps matches TRBD1 (5 bases). Germline CDR1 MNHNY, CDR2 SVGAGI (reference sequence). CDR3 length equals 15 residues. The V gene lost 0 bases and the J gene lost 3 bases, with 11 bases spanning the gap. This CDR3 reads CASSYSIGADTEAFF. The CDR3 DNA follows: TGTGCCAGCAGTTACTCGATTGGGGCCGACACTGAAGCTTTCTTT.